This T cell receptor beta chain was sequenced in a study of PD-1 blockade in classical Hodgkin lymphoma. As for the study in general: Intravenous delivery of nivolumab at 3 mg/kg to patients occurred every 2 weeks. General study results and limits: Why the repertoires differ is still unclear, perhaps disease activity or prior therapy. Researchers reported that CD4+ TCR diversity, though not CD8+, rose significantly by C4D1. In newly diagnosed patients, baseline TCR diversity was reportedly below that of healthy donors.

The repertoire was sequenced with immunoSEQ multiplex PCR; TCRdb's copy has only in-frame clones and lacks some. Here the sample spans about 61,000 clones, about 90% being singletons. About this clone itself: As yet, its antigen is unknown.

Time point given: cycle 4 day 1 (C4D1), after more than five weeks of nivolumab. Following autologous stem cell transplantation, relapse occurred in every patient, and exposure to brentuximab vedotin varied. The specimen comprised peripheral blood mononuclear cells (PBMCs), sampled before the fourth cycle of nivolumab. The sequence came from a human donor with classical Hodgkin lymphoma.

The CDR3 DNA is TGCGCCAGCAGCCAACTACAGGGGCCCTCTGGAAACACCATATATTTT. It translates to CASSQLQGPSGNTIYF. The J gene is TRBJ1-3, the V gene TRBV4-1, with TRBD1 matching over 7 bases. The CDR3 spans 16 residues. Germline CDR1 MGHRA, CDR2 YSYEKL. Losses at the gene ends were 2 bases for V and 0 bases for J; bases not matched to a gene: 4.